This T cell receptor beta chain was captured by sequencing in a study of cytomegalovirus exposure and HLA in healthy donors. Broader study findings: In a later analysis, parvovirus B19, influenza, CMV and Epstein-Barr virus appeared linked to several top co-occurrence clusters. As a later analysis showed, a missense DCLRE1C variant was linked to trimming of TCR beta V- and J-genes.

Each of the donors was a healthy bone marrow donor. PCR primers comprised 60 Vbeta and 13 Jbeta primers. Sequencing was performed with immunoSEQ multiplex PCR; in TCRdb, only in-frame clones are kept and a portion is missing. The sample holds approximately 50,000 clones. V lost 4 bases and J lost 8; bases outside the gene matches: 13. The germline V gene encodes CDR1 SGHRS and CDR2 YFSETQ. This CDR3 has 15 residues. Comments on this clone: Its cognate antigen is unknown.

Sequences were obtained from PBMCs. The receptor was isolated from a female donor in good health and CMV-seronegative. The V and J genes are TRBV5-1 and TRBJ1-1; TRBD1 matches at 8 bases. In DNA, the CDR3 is TGCGCCAGCAGCCCCGACAGGGGAGGACACCAAGAAGCTTTCTTT. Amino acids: CASSPDRGGHQEAFF. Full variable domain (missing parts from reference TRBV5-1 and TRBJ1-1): KAGVTQTPRYLIKTRGQQVTLSCSPISGHRSVSWYQQTPGQGLQFLFEYFSETQRNKGNFPGRFSGRQFSNSRSEMNVSTLELGDSALYLCASSPDRGGHQEAFFGQGTRLTVV.